These T cell receptor beta chains were read from a single sample in a study of OX40 agonist ivuxolimab in advanced cancers. Profiling relied on immunoSEQ multiplex PCR, and the TCRdb table lists in-frame clones only, not all of them. Seen here are under 90,000 clones, roughly 90% observed once, and the top ten hold approximately 2.3%. This sample comprised CD4+ or CD8+ T cells sorted from blood, obtained in a trial of the OX40 agonist ivuxolimab. These receptors came from an adult with an advanced solid tumor such as melanoma, head and neck, liver or kidney cancer. Each CDR3 is given without its conserved first and last residue. Only some rows state a clone size, as once, few, many or a class for expanded clones.

size	V	J	CDR3
.	TRBV6-5	TRBJ1-5	ARLLHEPPNQPQH
.	TRBV5-6	TRBJ2-3	ASSLNPGSSTDTQY
.	TRBV5-1	TRBJ2-5	ASRRRTSGGQETQY
.	TRBV28	TRBJ2-1	ASSLPGSSYNEQF
.	TRBV19	TRBJ2-1	ASSILGNEQF
.	TRBV25-1	TRBJ1-1	ASTRVGGLDVNTEAF
.	TRBV27	TRBJ1-5	ASSSFPPQGNQPQH
.	TRBV4-1	TRBJ2-2	ASSRADSAMTGELF
once	TRBV18	TRBJ1-2	ASSLTSEDGYT
.	TRBV28	TRBJ1-3	ASSLVGARGNTIY
.	TRBV5-1	TRBJ2-1	ASSLGAALNEQF
.	TRBV7-8	TRBJ2-1	ASSLVGGGFSYNEQF
.	TRBV28	TRBJ1-3	ASSPRGAGVGNTIY
.	TRBV28	TRBJ1-4	ASEGFKREKLF
.	TRBV7-8	TRBJ2-7	ASSLEPQSSYEQY
.	TRBV18	TRBJ2-3	ASSPLPSAADTQY
.	TRBV10-3	TRBJ2-1	AIRPGQVDGEQF
.	TRBV6-6	TRBJ1-2	ASSSQDRGGVDGYT
.	TRBV4-1	TRBJ2-4	ASSQEPLAKNIQY
.	TRBV5-1	TRBJ2-1	ASSLELSGFNNEQF
.	TRBV5-6	TRBJ1-5	ASSLVGQGSGQPQH
.	TRBV20-1	TRBJ2-3	SARIQGAQY
.	TRBV5-1	TRBJ2-3	ASSFGQGPDTQY
.	TRBV19	TRBJ1-5	ASTHSRQGKAKNQPQH
.	TRBV5-4	TRBJ1-1	ASSPQGRNTEAF
.	TRBV11-2	TRBJ2-7	ASSSREWAYEQY
few	TRBV5-1	TRBJ1-6	ASSLEGGHSPLH
.	TRBV5-1	TRBJ2-2	ASSSVGTSGVGELF
.	TRBV6-5	TRBJ1-1	ASSYGRLNTEAF
.	TRBV30	TRBJ2-3	AFYPGADTQY
once	TRBV6-6	TRBJ1-1	ASSLGVNTEAF
.	TRBV9	TRBJ2-1	ASSETSGRLYNEQF
.	TRBV4-2	TRBJ2-3	ASSSGRTGGDTQY
.	TRBV5-5	TRBJ2-7	ASSPGTGGLQDEQY
once	TRBV28	TRBJ2-7	ASSSSTYEQY
.	TRBV5-1	TRBJ1-1	ASSLPRGQRNTEAF
.	TRBV28	TRBJ1-1	ASSLTGTGVNAF
.	TRBV5-4	TRBJ1-2	ASSSERTGHGYT
.	TRBV19	TRBJ2-4	ASSMSGTKDIQY
.	TRBV18	TRBJ2-1	ASSPPVAGGTYNEQF
.	TRBV5-1	TRBJ2-1	ASSSGVEYNEQF
.	TRBV6-1	TRBJ1-2	ASSEGGNYGYT
once	TRBV6-1	TRBJ2-1	ASSGGTSGRANEQF
.	TRBV20-1	TRBJ2-3	SATSTDTQY